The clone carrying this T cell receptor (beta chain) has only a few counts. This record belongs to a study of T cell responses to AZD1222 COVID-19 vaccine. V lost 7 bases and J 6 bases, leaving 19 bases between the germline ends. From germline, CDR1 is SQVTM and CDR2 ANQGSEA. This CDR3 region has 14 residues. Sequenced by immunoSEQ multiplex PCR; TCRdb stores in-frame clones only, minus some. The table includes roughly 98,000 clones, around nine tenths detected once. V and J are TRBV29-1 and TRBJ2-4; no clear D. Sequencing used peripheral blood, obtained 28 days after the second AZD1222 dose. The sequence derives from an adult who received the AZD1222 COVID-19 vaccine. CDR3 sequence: CSAILGSGSNIQYF. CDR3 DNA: TGCAGCGCCATACTGGGTTCCGGGTCAAACATTCAGTACTTC.